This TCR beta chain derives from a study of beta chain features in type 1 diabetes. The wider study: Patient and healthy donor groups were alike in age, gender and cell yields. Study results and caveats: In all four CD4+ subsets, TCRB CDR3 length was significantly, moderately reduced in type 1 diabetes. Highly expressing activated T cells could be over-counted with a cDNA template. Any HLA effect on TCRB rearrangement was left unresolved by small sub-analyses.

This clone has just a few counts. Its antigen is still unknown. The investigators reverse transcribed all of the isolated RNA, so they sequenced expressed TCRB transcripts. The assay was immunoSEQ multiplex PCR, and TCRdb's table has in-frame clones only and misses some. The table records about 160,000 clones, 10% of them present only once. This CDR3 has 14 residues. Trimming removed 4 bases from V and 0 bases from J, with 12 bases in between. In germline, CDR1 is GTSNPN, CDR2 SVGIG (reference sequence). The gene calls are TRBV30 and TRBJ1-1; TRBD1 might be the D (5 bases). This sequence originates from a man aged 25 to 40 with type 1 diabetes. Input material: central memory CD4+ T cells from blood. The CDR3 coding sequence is TGTGCCTGGACCGTAGACAGCTTGAACACTGAAGCTTTCTTT. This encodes CAWTVDSLNTEAFF.